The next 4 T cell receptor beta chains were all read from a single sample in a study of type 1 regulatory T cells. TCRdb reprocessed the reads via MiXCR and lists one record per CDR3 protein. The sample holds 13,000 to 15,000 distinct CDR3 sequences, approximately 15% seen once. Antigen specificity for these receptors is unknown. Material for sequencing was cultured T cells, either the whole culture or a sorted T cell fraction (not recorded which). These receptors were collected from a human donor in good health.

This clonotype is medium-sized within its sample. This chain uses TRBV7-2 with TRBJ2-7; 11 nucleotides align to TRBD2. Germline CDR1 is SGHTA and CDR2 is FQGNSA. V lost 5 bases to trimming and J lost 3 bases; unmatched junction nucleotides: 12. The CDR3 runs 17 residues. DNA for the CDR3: TGTGCCAGCAGCCCCACTCACTCTAGCGGGGGGTACTACGAGCAGTACTTC. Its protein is CASSPTHSSGGYYEQYF.

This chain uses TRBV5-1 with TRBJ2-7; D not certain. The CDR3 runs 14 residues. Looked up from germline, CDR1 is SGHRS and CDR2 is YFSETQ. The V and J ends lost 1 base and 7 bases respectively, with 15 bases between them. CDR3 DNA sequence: TGCGCCAGCAGCTTGAACAGCGAATACGCGGAGCAGTACTTC. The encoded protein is CASSLNSEYAEQYF.

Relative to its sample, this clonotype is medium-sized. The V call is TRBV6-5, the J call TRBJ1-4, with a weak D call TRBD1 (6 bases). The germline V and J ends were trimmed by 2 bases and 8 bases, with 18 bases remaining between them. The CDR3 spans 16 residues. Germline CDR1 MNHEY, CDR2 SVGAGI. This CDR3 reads CASSYTPDRLGEKLFF. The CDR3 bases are TGTGCCAGCAGTTACACTCCCGACAGGCTTGGGGAAAAACTGTTTTTT.

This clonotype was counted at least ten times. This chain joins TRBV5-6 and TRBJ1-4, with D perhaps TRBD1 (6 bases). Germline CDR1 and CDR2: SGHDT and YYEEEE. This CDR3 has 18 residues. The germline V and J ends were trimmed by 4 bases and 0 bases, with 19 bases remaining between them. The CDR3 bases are TGTGCCAGCAGCCGGCGCATGGACAGTCTTGCAACTAATGAAAAACTGTTTTTT. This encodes CASSRRMDSLATNEKLFF.